This T cell receptor (beta chain) came from a study of T cell clonality in common variable immunodeficiency. Study-level results: Fewer deletions and N-nucleotide insertions were reportedly seen in common variable immunodeficiency TCR beta sequences. Shared TCRbeta clones were fewer between CVID subjects than controls.

Equal genomic DNA amounts from CVID and control samples were sequenced. Assay used: immunoSEQ multiplex PCR; TCRdb lists only in-frame clones, some missing. Listed for the sample are roughly 9,900 clones, none seen a single time. Losses at the gene ends were 5 bases for V and 5 bases for J; bases not matched to a gene: 11. Germline CDR1 SGHVS, CDR2 FQNEAQ. This CDR3 is built from 15 residues. The CVID group had roughly 15 females and fewer than 35 males, mean age roughly 40. Blood came from CVID subjects not ill and not taking immunomodulatory or immunosuppressive medication. Notes on this clone: The antigen is undetermined. The CDR3 is cut off 3 residues early in the read; its end comes from the germline J gene.

J is TRBJ2-5 and V is TRBV7-8, with 7 positions matching TRBD1. This receptor was identified in a human donor with common variable immunodeficiency. Sequenced sample: peripheral blood mononuclear cells. The CDR3 loop is CASSVPQGSMETQYF. The CDR3 bases that were read are TGTGCCAGCAGCGTACCACAGGGGTCGATGGAGACC.